The TCR beta chain described here comes from a study of blood T cell repertoires in COVID-19. Study details: The samples span acute and convalescent COVID-19 from the United States, Italy and Spain. The analysed material was cDNA or gDNA that came from T cells, B-cell-depleted T cells, or PBMCs.

Source study methods: For nucleated cells, counts were estimated from reference gene primer amplification. Libraries were prepared by immunoSEQ multiplex PCR; TCRdb keeps only in-frame clonotypes and omits some of them. Clonal size and the V and J genes are those of that table, whereas D and trimming came from the DNA. This table has 70,000 or so clones, 87% appearing once. The sample was peripheral blood. The clonotype comes from a woman in her fifties or sixties with acute or convalescent COVID-19.

CDR3 DNA sequence: TGTGCCAGCAGCCCGGGGACTAGCGGGAGAGGCGAGCAGTTCTTC. Protein product: CASSPGTSGRGEQFF. The V gene is TRBV7-6, the J gene TRBJ2-1; 14 bases are a match to TRBD2. The CDR3 consists of 15 residues. CDR1 and CDR2 (germline): SGHVS, FNYEAQ. The V gene end was trimmed by 5 bases and the J gene end by 10 bases; junction bases not matched to a gene: 7.